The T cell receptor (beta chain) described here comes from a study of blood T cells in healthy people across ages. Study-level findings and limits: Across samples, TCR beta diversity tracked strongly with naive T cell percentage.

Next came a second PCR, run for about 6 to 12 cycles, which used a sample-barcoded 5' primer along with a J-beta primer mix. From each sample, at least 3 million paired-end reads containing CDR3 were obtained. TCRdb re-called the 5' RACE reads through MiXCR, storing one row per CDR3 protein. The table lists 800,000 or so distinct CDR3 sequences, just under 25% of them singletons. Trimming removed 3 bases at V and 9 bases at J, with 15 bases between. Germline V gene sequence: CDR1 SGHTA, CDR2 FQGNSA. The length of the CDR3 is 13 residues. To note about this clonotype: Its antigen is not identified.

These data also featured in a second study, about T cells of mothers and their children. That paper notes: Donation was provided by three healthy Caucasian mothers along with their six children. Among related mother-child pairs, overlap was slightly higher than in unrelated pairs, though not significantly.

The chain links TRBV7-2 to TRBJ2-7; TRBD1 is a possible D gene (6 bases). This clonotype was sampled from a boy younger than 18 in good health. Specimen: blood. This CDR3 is CASSLLTGDGQYF. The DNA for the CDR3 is TGTGCCAGCAGCTTGTTGACAGGCGACGGGCAGTACTTC.